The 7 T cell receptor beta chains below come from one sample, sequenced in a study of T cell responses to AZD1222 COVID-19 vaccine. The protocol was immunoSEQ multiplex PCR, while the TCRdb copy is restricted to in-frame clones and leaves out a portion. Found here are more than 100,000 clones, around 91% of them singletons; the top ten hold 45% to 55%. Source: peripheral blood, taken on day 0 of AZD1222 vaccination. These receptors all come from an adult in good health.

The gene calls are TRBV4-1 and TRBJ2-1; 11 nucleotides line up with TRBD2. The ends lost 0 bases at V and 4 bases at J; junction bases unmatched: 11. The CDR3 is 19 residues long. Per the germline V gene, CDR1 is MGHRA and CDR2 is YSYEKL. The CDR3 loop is CASSQEGGIAGGPYNEQFF. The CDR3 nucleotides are TGCGCCAGCAGCCAAGAGGGGGGAATAGCGGGAGGGCCGTACAATGAGCAGTTCTTC.

The chain's CDR3 is CASSIREFTEAFF. DNA of the CDR3: TGTGCCAGCAGCATCAGGGAGTTCACTGAAGCTTTCTTT. The chain recombines TRBV2 with TRBJ1-1; possibly TRBD1 for D (5 bases). CDR3 size: 13 residues. Between the trimmed V and J ends, which lost 6 bases and 4 bases, there was a span of 12 bases. CDR1 is SNHLY, CDR2 FYNNEI, per germline.

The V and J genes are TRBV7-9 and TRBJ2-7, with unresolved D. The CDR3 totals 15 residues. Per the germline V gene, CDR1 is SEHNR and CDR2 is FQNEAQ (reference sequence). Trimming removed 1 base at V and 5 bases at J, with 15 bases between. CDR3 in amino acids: CASSLERRARNEQYF. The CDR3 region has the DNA TGTGCCAGCAGCTTAGAGCGTCGGGCTAGAAACGAGCAGTACTTC.

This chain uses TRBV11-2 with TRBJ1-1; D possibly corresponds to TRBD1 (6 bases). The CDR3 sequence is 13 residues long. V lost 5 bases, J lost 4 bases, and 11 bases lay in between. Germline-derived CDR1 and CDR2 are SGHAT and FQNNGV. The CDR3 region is CASSNTGSTEAFF. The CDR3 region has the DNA TGTGCCAGCAGCAATACAGGGTCCACTGAAGCTTTCTTT.

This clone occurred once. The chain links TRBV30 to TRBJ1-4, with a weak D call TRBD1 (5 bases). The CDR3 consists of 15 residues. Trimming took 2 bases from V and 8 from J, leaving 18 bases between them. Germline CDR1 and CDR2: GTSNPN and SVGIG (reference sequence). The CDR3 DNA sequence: TGTGCCTGGAGTCACTCGTCAAGGGGCGGAGAAAAACTGTTTTTT. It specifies CAWSHSSRGGEKLFF.

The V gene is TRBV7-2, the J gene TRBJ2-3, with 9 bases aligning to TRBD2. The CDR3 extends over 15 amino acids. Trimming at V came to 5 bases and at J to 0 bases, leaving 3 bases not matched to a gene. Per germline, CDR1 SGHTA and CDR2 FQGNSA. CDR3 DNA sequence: TGTGCCAGCAGCCTTACTAGCGGGAGCACAGATACGCAGTATTTT. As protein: CASSLTSGSTDTQYF.

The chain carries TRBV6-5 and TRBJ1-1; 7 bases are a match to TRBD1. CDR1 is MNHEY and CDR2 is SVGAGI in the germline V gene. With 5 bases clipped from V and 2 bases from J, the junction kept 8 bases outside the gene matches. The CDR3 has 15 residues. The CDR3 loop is CASSPRTGINTEAFF. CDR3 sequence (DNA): TGTGCCAGCAGTCCCCGGACAGGAATAAACACTGAAGCTTTCTTT.